This T cell receptor (beta chain) was obtained from a study of blood T cells in healthy people across ages. Trimming shortened V by 6 bases and J by 5 bases, and 17 bases separated the two germline ends. The CDR3 loop spans 16 amino acids. Germline V gives CDR1 MNHEY, CDR2 SMNVEV (reference sequence). A J-beta primer mix and a sample-barcoded 5' primer were used in a second PCR of about 7 to 12 cycles. A tag from a template-switch adaptor with 12 random nucleotides marked each cDNA molecule. MiXCR was run by TCRdb on the 5' RACE reads, yielding one entry per CDR3 protein. The sample records about 930,000 distinct CDR3 sequences, roughly 29% being singletons. This same sample was also taken into another study, of T cells of mothers and their children.

What was sequenced was blood. The chain combines TRBV27 with TRBJ1-6, with D perhaps TRBD1 (5 bases). The TCR originated in a middle-aged woman in good health. CDR3 DNA: TGTGCCAGCAGCATGTTCGGGGGTACGAATAATTCACCCCTCCACTTT. Translating gives CASSMFGGTNNSPLHF.